A selection of T cell receptor beta chains follows, all from one sample in a study of OX40 agonist ivuxolimab in advanced cancers. Repertoires were generated with immunoSEQ multiplex PCR, while TCRdb's copy carries only in-frame clones and drops some. The sample holds over 20,000 clones; around 79% are singletons and the top ten take roughly 18%. The material sequenced was CD4+ or CD8+ T cells sorted from blood, taken in a trial of the OX40 agonist ivuxolimab. The receptors shown here come from an adult with an advanced solid tumor such as melanoma, head and neck, liver or kidney cancer. Each CDR3 is given with its conserved first and last residue. A D gene is named only where the DNA matches it firmly. Size is stated for part of the rows, as once, few or many counts, or as a class when the clone is expanded.

abundance: .; d_gene: TRBD1; j_gene: TRBJ2-2; v_gene: TRBV10-3; CDR3nt: TGTGCCATCAGAACCGGGACAGGGGGCTCCCGGGACACCGGGGAGCTGTTTTTT; CDR3aa: CAIRTGTGGSRDTGELFF
abundance: few; d_gene: .; j_gene: TRBJ1-5; v_gene: TRBV19; CDR3nt: TGTGCCAGTAGTATTGGGCAGAATAGCAATCAGCCCCAGCATTTT; CDR3aa: CASSIGQNSNQPQHF
abundance: .; d_gene: .; j_gene: TRBJ2-6; v_gene: TRBV4-1; CDR3nt: TGCGCCAGCAGCCAAGCACAGGGCCCTGGGGCCAACGTCCTGACTTTC; CDR3aa: CASSQAQGPGANVLTF
abundance: .; d_gene: .; j_gene: TRBJ1-1; v_gene: TRBV7-9; CDR3nt: TGTGCCAGCAGCTTCCCTCCGGGACCTGTCGAGGCCACTGAAGCTTTCTTT; CDR3aa: CASSFPPGPVEATEAFF
abundance: .; d_gene: .; j_gene: TRBJ2-7; v_gene: TRBV18; CDR3nt: TGTGCCAGCTCACCTAGGGAATTCGAGCAGTACTTC; CDR3aa: CASSPREFEQYF
abundance: .; d_gene: .; j_gene: TRBJ2-2; v_gene: TRBV7-2; CDR3nt: TGTGCCAGCAGCTTTACTTTGGACGCCGGGGAGCTGTTTTTT; CDR3aa: CASSFTLDAGELFF
abundance: once; d_gene: TRBD2; j_gene: TRBJ2-5; v_gene: TRBV2; CDR3nt: TGTGCCAGCAGAAGACTAGCGGGAGAAGAGACCCAGTACTTC; CDR3aa: CASRRLAGEETQYF
abundance: .; d_gene: TRBD2; j_gene: TRBJ2-2; v_gene: TRBV5-1; CDR3nt: TGCGCCAGCAGCTTACTAGCGGGAGTACCCGGGGAGCTGTTTTTT; CDR3aa: CASSLLAGVPGELFF
abundance: .; d_gene: TRBD1; j_gene: TRBJ2-1; v_gene: TRBV29-1; CDR3nt: TGCAGCGTTGAAAAGTATGGACAGGGTGGGAATGAGCAGTTCTTC; CDR3aa: CSVEKYGQGGNEQFF
abundance: .; d_gene: .; j_gene: TRBJ1-3; v_gene: TRBV4-3; CDR3nt: TGCGCCAGCAGCCAAGAAGTAAGGGGTCCCGTCTCTGGAAACACCATATATTTT; CDR3aa: CASSQEVRGPVSGNTIYF
abundance: .; d_gene: .; j_gene: TRBJ2-7; v_gene: TRBV18; CDR3nt: TGTGCCAGCTCACGATCCGGAGACCTCGAGCAGTACTTC; CDR3aa: CASSRSGDLEQYF
abundance: few; d_gene: TRBD1; j_gene: TRBJ1-2; v_gene: TRBV6-1; CDR3nt: TGTGCCAGCAGTTCGGACAGGGGCTATGGCTACACCTTC; CDR3aa: CASSSDRGYGYTF
abundance: .; d_gene: .; j_gene: TRBJ1-5; v_gene: TRBV19; CDR3nt: TGTGCCAGTAGTATGGGAAACAGATGGCAGCCCCAGCATTTT; CDR3aa: CASSMGNRWQPQHF
abundance: .; d_gene: .; j_gene: TRBJ1-2; v_gene: TRBV28; CDR3nt: TGTGCCAGTGACGTCACAGGTTCTAACTATGGCTACACCTTC; CDR3aa: CASDVTGSNYGYTF
abundance: .; d_gene: .; j_gene: TRBJ1-1; v_gene: TRBV4-1; CDR3nt: TGCGCCAGCAGCCAAGGTCTAATGGGCAGGGCGATGAACACTGAAGCTTTCTTT; CDR3aa: CASSQGLMGRAMNTEAFF
abundance: .; d_gene: .; j_gene: TRBJ2-7; v_gene: TRBV19; CDR3nt: TGTGCCTCGGGCGGGCCCGAGCAGTACTTC; CDR3aa: CASGGPEQYF
abundance: .; d_gene: TRBD1; j_gene: TRBJ1-2; v_gene: TRBV9; CDR3nt: TGTGCCAGCAGCGCCCGGGACAGGGGGCGTAATGGCTACACCTTC; CDR3aa: CASSARDRGRNGYTF
abundance: .; d_gene: TRBD1; j_gene: TRBJ1-6; v_gene: TRBV10-3; CDR3nt: TGTGCCATCAGGGCGGGACAGGGGCATAATTCACCCCTCCACTTT; CDR3aa: CAIRAGQGHNSPLHF
abundance: .; d_gene: TRBD2; j_gene: TRBJ2-1; v_gene: TRBV23-1; CDR3nt: TGCGCCAGCAGTCAATCCCCCTGGAACGGGGAGGGTCCTGACAATGAGCAGTTCTTC; CDR3aa: CASSQSPWNGEGPDNEQFF
abundance: few; d_gene: TRBD1; j_gene: TRBJ1-6; v_gene: TRBV6-1; CDR3nt: TGTGCCAGCAGTTCGGGACAGAAGAATTCACCCCTCCACTTT; CDR3aa: CASSSGQKNSPLHF
abundance: few; d_gene: .; j_gene: TRBJ1-1; v_gene: TRBV4-2; CDR3nt: TGTGCCAGCAGCCAAGAAGGGGAAACTGAAGCTTTCTTT; CDR3aa: CASSQEGETEAFF
abundance: .; d_gene: TRBD1; j_gene: TRBJ2-7; v_gene: TRBV2; CDR3nt: TGTGCCAGCAGTACCGGGGACAGGGGCCTTTACGAGCAGTACTTC; CDR3aa: CASSTGDRGLYEQYF
abundance: .; d_gene: TRBD1; j_gene: TRBJ1-2; v_gene: TRBV7-2; CDR3nt: TGTGCCAGCAGCCCCATGACAGGGCCCTATGGCTACACCTTC; CDR3aa: CASSPMTGPYGYTF
abundance: .; d_gene: TRBD1; j_gene: TRBJ1-5; v_gene: TRBV7-2; CDR3nt: TGTGCCAGCAGCTTAGAGGGTGGGACAGCAGATCAGCCCCAGCATTTT; CDR3aa: CASSLEGGTADQPQHF
abundance: .; d_gene: TRBD1; j_gene: TRBJ2-6; v_gene: TRBV7-2; CDR3nt: TGTGCCAGCAGCTTACAGGGGGCGAGTACTGGGGCCAACGTCCTGACTTTC; CDR3aa: CASSLQGASTGANVLTF
abundance: .; d_gene: TRBD2; j_gene: TRBJ2-1; v_gene: TRBV11-2; CDR3nt: TGTGCCAGCAGCCCCGGGACTAGCTTCGACAATGAGCAGTTCTTC; CDR3aa: CASSPGTSFDNEQFF
abundance: few; d_gene: TRBD2; j_gene: TRBJ2-1; v_gene: TRBV29-1; CDR3nt: TGCAGCGTTGAACTAGCGGGGTACAATGAGCAGTTCTTC; CDR3aa: CSVELAGYNEQFF
abundance: .; d_gene: .; j_gene: TRBJ2-1; v_gene: TRBV7-2; CDR3nt: TGTGCCAGCAGCTTAAGGGCCTCCGGGGAGCAGTTCTTC; CDR3aa: CASSLRASGEQFF
abundance: .; d_gene: .; j_gene: TRBJ2-5; v_gene: TRBV21-1; CDR3nt: TGTGCCAGCAGCAAAGCAAACAGGGGGCAGGGGACCCAGTACTTC; CDR3aa: CASSKANRGQGTQYF
abundance: .; d_gene: TRBD2; j_gene: TRBJ2-1; v_gene: TRBV7-9; CDR3nt: TGTGCCAGCAGCGCCGGAATGGCGGGAGTTGGGGATGAGCAGTTCTTC; CDR3aa: CASSAGMAGVGDEQFF
abundance: .; d_gene: TRBD2; j_gene: TRBJ2-5; v_gene: TRBV27; CDR3nt: TGTGCCAGCAGTTTACGTTGGCTAGCGGGAGTGATGAAGACCCAGTACTTC; CDR3aa: CASSLRWLAGVMKTQYF
abundance: many; d_gene: .; j_gene: TRBJ2-1; v_gene: TRBV9; CDR3nt: TGTGCCAGCAGCCCCGGAGGGGGACGGCACAATGAGCAGTTCTTC; CDR3aa: CASSPGGGRHNEQFF
abundance: few; d_gene: .; j_gene: TRBJ2-3; v_gene: TRBV7-2; CDR3nt: TGTGCCAGCAGCTTCCGGCCCGGGGGAATTGGTACAGATACGCAGTATTTT; CDR3aa: CASSFRPGGIGTDTQYF
abundance: .; d_gene: .; j_gene: TRBJ2-1; v_gene: TRBV12-5; CDR3nt: TGTGCTAGTGGTTTGGTAGACGGCGGGGAGCAGTTCTTC; CDR3aa: CASGLVDGGEQFF
abundance: .; d_gene: .; j_gene: TRBJ2-3; v_gene: TRBV11-3; CDR3nt: TGTGCCAGCAGCTTAGCGAATACACTCACAGATACGCAGTATTTT; CDR3aa: CASSLANTLTDTQYF
abundance: once; d_gene: .; j_gene: TRBJ1-2; v_gene: TRBV27; CDR3nt: TGTGCCAGCAGAGCAGAGAACTATGGCTACACCTTC; CDR3aa: CASRAENYGYTF
abundance: .; d_gene: .; j_gene: TRBJ2-7; v_gene: TRBV5-1; CDR3nt: TGCGCCAGCAGCTTCGGGTCGGGCGGCATCTACGAGCAGTACTTC; CDR3aa: CASSFGSGGIYEQYF
abundance: .; d_gene: .; j_gene: TRBJ1-5; v_gene: TRBV28; CDR3nt: TGTGCCAGCAGTCTTGGACAGACCAATCAGCCCCAGCATTTT; CDR3aa: CASSLGQTNQPQHF
abundance: .; d_gene: .; j_gene: TRBJ1-6; v_gene: TRBV19; CDR3nt: TGTGCCAGTAGTTACCGGGGTAGCTCACCCCTCCACTTT; CDR3aa: CASSYRGSSPLHF
abundance: .; d_gene: .; j_gene: TRBJ1-5; v_gene: TRBV9; CDR3nt: TGTGCCAGCAGCGGGGGGGCAGGGAATCAGCCCCAGCATTTT; CDR3aa: CASSGGAGNQPQHF
abundance: .; d_gene: .; j_gene: TRBJ2-7; v_gene: TRBV14; CDR3nt: TGTGCCAGCAGCCAAGAGTTAGTCGGCGAGCAGTACTTC; CDR3aa: CASSQELVGEQYF
abundance: .; d_gene: .; j_gene: TRBJ1-1; v_gene: TRBV30; CDR3nt: TGTGCCTGGAGTCAAACCCCAGGGGTTGAAGCTTTCTTT; CDR3aa: CAWSQTPGVEAFF